This record covers a single TCR beta chain. J gave up 2 bases and V 5 bases, and 7 bases lay outside the gene matches. The CDR3 loop spans 15 amino acids. Germline values: CDR1 LNHDA, CDR2 SQIVND (reference sequence). These data belong to a study of PD-1 blockade in classical Hodgkin lymphoma. Each patient experienced a relapse that followed autologous stem cell transplantation, and brentuximab vedotin exposure varied. TCRdb's copy holds only in-frame clones and misses some; the assay was immunoSEQ multiplex PCR. The repertoire holds fewer than 100,000 clones, roughly nine tenths seen once, with 20% to 25% in the top ten.

The sample was peripheral blood mononuclear cells (PBMCs), taken at baseline. The chain combines TRBV19 with TRBJ2-3; 7 bases match TRBD2. The sequence was obtained from a human donor with classical Hodgkin lymphoma. CDR3 sequence: CASSRASGLTDTQYF. The CDR3 nucleotides read TGTGCCAGTAGTCGGGCTAGCGGACTCACAGATACGCAGTATTTT.